These 3 T cell receptor beta chains were sequenced from one sample in a study of cytomegalovirus exposure and HLA in healthy donors. Amplification used 60 Vbeta primers and 13 Jbeta primers. The data were produced by immunoSEQ multiplex PCR, yet TCRdb's version contains in-frame clones alone and is incomplete. Of roughly 60,000 clones listed, just under 75% are singletons. The sample comprised PBMCs. These receptors were taken from a woman aged 25 to 39 in good health and CMV-seronegative.

V and J are TRBV2 and TRBJ2-3; 10 positions agree with TRBD2. After removal of 5 bases from V and 1 base from J, the junction contained 3 bases not matched to a gene. This CDR3 contains 15 residues. The germline gives CDR1 SNHLY, CDR2 FYNNEI. CDR3 sequence (DNA): TGTGCCAGCAGTACTGGGACTAGCGGCACAGATACGCAGTATTTT. Translation gives CASSTGTSGTDTQYF.

The chain uses TRBV5-1 and TRBJ2-2; TRBD2 agrees at 11 bases. The germline V gene encodes CDR1 SGHRS and CDR2 YFSETQ. CDR3 length: 16 amino acids. The V gene end was trimmed by 4 bases and the J gene end by 4 bases; junction bases not matched to a gene: 6. DNA of the CDR3: TGCGCCAGCAGCCTCGGACTAGCGGGTCTCACCGGGGAGCTGTTTTTT. It codes for CASSLGLAGLTGELFF.

This chain joins TRBV18 and TRBJ2-7, with 11 bases matching TRBD1. CDR3 length equals 15 residues. The ends lost 3 bases at V and 4 bases at J; junction bases unmatched: 5. Germline V gives CDR1 KGHSH, CDR2 LQKENI. The CDR3: CASSPGQGASYEQYF. In nucleotides, the CDR3 is TGTGCCAGCTCACCCGGACAGGGGGCATCTTACGAGCAGTACTTC.